These 8 T cell receptor beta chains came from one sample sequenced in a study of tumor and adjacent non-tumor tissue in lung cancer. RNA was extracted from bulk tissue without any cell sorting. Distant lung tissue was collected more than 3 cm away from the tumor edge. TCRbeta libraries were built with three rounds of nested PCR, modified from ARM-PCR. Each CDR3 protein gets one entry after TCRdb re-called the multiplex PCR reads with MiXCR. The profile covers some 80,000 distinct CDR3 sequences, with 76% appearing a single time and around a fifth taken by the ten largest. Material for sequencing was distant non-tumor lung tissue. The receptors shown here come from a woman aged 50 to 60 with non-small cell lung cancer.

This clonotype appeared many times. The chain couples TRBV20-1 to TRBJ2-7; 8 bases line up with TRBD1. The CDR3 totals 13 residues. CDR1 and CDR2 from the germline V gene are DFQATT and SNEGSKA (reference sequence). V gave up 4 bases and J gave up 1 base; unmatched junction bases: 3. The CDR3 loop is CSATRTGSYEQYF. DNA of the CDR3: TGCAGTGCTACCCGGACAGGGTCCTACGAGCAGTACTTC.

About this clonotype itself: One end of the junction varies from germline; a read error may be responsible. V usage is TRBV5-4 and J usage is TRBJ2-7, with D unresolved. Germline assignment: CDR1 SGHNT and CDR2 YYREEE (reference sequence). This CDR3 has 15 amino acids. In DNA form, the CDR3 reads TGTGTCAGCAGCTTAATCGAGGACCGGGCCTACGAGCAGCACTTC. Its protein product is CVSSLIEDRAYEQHF.

This clonotype was recorded only once. This is likely a read error, given that the CDR3 carries no conserved phenylalanine or tryptophan at its end. The V and J genes are TRBV20-1 and TRBJ2-1; D is unclear. TRBJ2-7 explains the end of the DNA better; the J call may be wrong. The CDR3 is 16 amino acids. Germline V gene sequence: CDR1 DFQATT, CDR2 SNEGSKA (reference sequence). The DNA for the CDR3 is TGCAGTGCTAGAGATATGACTGAACATTTTGGCAATGAACAGTACATC. Amino acids: CSARDMTEHFGNEQYI.

At least ten counts were recorded for this clonotype. CDR3: CSVEFASQKTYEQYF. Here the CDR3 DNA reads TGCAGCGTTGAGTTCGCATCACAGAAAACCTACGAGCAGTACTTC. This chain links TRBV29-1 with TRBJ2-7, with D unclear. The CDR3 is 15 residues long. Per the germline V gene, CDR1 is SQVTM and CDR2 is ANQGSEA. Trimming cost V 3 bases and J 2 bases, with 17 bases left between them.

Of note for this clonotype: Germline is not matched at one junction end, which may reflect a read error. This rearrangement joins TRBV15 to TRBJ2-1, with 12 bases fitting TRBD1. The CDR3 totals 17 residues. Germline V gene data show CDR1 as LNHNV and CDR2 as YYDKDF (reference sequence). For the CDR3, the DNA is TGTGCCACCAGCAACAGGGACAGGGGGCTTTCCTACAATGAGCAGTCCTTC. This translates into CATSNRDRGLSYNEQSF.

This chain links TRBV28 with TRBJ2-5; unclear D gene. V lost 7 bases and J 12 bases, leaving 18 bases between the germline ends. Germline loops: CDR1 MDHEN, CDR2 SYDVKM. The CDR3 sequence is 12 residues long. DNA for the CDR3: TGTGCCAGCACCCCGCCACGTGGGATCAAGTACTTC. Translating it yields CASTPPRGIKYF.

This clonotype occurred many times. The rearrangement uses TRBV4-1 and TRBJ2-1; no clear D. V was clipped by 5 bases and J by 6 bases, with 17 bases between them. Germline V gene data show CDR1 as MGHRA and CDR2 as YSYEKL. This CDR3 is 15 amino acids long. CDR3: CASSGKLDLANEQFF. In DNA, the CDR3 is TGCGCCAGCAGCGGGAAGTTGGACCTGGCCAATGAGCAGTTCTTC.

A word on this clonotype: An end of the junction does not agree with germline; a read error may underlie this. The chain links TRBV12-3 or TRBV12-4 to TRBJ2-2; a possible D gene is TRBD1 (6 bases). CDR3 size: 16 residues. CDR3 sequence (DNA): TGTACCAGCAGCCAGAATGACAGGAGGCGGACCGGGGAGCTGTTTTTT. Amino acids: CTSSQNDRRRTGELFF.